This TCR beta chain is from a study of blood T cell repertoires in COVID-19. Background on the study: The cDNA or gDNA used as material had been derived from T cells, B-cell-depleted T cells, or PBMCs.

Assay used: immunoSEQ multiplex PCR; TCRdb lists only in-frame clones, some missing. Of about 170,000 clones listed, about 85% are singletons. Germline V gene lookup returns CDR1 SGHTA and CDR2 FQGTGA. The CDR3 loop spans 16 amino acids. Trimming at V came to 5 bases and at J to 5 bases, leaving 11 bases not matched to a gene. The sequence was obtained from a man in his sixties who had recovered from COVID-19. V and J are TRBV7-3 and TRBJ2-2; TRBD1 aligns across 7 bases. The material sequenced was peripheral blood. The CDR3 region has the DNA TGTGCCAGCAGCCTAAACAGGGGAAGGGATACCGGGGAGCTGTTTTTT. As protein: CASSLNRGRDTGELFF. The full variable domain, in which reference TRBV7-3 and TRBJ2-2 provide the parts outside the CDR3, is GAGVSQTPSNKVTEKGKYVELRCDPISGHTALYWYRQSLGQGPEFLIYFQGTGAADDSGLPNDRFFAVRPEGSVSTLKIQRTERGDSAVYLCASSLNRGRDTGELFFGEGSRLTVL.